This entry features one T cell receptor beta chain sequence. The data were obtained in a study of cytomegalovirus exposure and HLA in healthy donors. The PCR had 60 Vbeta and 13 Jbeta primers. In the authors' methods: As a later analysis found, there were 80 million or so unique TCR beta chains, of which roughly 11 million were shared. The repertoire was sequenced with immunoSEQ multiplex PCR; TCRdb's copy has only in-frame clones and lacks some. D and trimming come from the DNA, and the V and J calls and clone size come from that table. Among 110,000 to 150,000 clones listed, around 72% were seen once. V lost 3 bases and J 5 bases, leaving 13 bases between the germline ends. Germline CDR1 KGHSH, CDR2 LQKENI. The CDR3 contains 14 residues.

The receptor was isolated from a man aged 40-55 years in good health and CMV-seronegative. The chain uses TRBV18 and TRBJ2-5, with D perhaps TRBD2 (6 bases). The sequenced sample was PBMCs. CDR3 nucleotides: TGTGCCAGCTCACCGGGACTCAGGGCGGAGACCCAGTACTTC. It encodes CASSPGLRAETQYF.